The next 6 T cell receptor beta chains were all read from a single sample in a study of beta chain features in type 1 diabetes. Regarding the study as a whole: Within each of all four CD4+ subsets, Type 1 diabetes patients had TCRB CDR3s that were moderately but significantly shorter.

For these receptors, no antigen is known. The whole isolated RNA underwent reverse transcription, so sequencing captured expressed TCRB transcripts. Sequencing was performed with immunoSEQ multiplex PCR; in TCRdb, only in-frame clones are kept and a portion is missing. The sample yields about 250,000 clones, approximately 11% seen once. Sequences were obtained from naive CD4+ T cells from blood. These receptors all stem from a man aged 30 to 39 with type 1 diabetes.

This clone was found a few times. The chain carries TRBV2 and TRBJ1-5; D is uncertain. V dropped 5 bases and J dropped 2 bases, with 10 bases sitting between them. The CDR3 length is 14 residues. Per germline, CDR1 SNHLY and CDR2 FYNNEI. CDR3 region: CASSLLRGNQPQHF. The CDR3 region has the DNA TGTGCCAGCAGTCTTCTTCGTGGCAATCAGCCCCAGCATTTT.

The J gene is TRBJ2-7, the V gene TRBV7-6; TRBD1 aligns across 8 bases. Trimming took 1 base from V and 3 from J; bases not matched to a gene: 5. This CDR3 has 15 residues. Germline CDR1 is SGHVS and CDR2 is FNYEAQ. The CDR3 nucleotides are TGTGCCAGCAGCTTAGGGGCCGGACAGGGCTACGAGCAGTACTTC. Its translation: CASSLGAGQGYEQYF.

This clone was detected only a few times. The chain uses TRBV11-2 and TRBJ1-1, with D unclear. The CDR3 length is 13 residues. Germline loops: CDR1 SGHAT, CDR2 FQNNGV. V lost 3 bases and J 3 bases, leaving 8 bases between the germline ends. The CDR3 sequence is CASSFRRDTEAFF. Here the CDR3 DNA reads TGTGCCAGCAGCTTCCGACGGGACACTGAAGCTTTCTTT.

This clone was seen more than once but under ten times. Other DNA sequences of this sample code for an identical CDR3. Here the CDR3 DNA reads TGCGCCAGCAGCTTGGGGCTAGCGGGGGCCACAGATACGCAGTATTTT. Its protein is CASSLGLAGATDTQYF. The rearrangement joins TRBV5-1 to TRBJ2-3; 10 nucleotides align to TRBD2. Germline-derived CDR1 and CDR2 are SGHRS and YFSETQ. The CDR3 is 16 residues long. Trimming at V came to 0 bases and at J to 2 bases, leaving 3 bases not matched to a gene.

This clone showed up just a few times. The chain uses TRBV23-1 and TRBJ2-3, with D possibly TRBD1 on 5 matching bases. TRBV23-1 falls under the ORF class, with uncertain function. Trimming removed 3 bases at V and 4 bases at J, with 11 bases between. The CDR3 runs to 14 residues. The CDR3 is CASSHPQGSDTQYF. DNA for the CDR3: TGCGCCAGCAGTCATCCCCAGGGATCAGATACGCAGTATTTT.

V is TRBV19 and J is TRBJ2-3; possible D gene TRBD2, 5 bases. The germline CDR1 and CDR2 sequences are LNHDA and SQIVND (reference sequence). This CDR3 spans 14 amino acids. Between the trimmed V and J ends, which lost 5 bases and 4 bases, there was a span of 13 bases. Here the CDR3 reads CASSSSGWADTQYF. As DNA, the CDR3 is TGTGCCAGTAGTTCCTCGGGGTGGGCAGATACGCAGTATTTT.